Sequencing of this T cell receptor (beta chain) was carried out in a study of graft-versus-host responses after intestinal transplantation. In the study overall: Recipients underwent multivisceral, liver-intestinal, or isolated intestinal transplants.

TCRdb's table, derived via immunoSEQ multiplex PCR, lists solely in-frame clones and lacks some. The sample includes some 100,000 clones, about 89% of them seen just once. Study findings and constraints: Allograft graft-versus-host to host-versus-graft clonal ratios ran high in patients with graft-donor T cell macrochimerism.

Germline V gives CDR1 MGHDK, CDR2 SYGVNS. V was clipped by 3 bases and J by 6 bases, with 9 bases between them. CDR3 length equals 12 residues. With regard to this clone: Its antigen is as yet unknown.

The TCR was taken from a human donor who received an intestinal transplant. The sample was unstimulated CD8+ T cells sorted from spleen or lymph node cells, taken before intestinal transplant. The chain employs TRBV25-1 and TRBJ2-7; D gene unclear. The CDR3 sequence is CASSEGSSEQYF. In DNA, the CDR3 is TGTGCCAGCAGTGAGGGATCCAGCGAGCAGTACTTC.